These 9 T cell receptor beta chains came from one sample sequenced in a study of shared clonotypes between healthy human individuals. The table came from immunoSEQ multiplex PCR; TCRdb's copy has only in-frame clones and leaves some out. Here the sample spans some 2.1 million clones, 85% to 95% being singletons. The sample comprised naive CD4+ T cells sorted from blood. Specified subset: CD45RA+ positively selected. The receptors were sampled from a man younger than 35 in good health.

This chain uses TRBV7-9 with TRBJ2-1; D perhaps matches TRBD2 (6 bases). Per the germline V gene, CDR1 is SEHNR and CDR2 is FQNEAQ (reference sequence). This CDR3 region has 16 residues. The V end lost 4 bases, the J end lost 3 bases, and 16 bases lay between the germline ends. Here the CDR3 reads CASSSLNGGGYNEQFF. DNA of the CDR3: TGTGCCAGCAGCTCCCTAAACGGGGGAGGCTACAATGAGCAGTTCTTC.

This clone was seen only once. The CDR3 loop is CASSPGRDSGNTIYF. The DNA of the CDR3 is TGTGCCAGCTCACCTGGACGGGACTCTGGAAACACCATATATTTT. The rearrangement joins TRBV18 to TRBJ1-3; no clear D gene. CDR1 KGHSH and CDR2 LQKENI come from the germline V gene. There are 15 residues in the CDR3. Trimming cost V 3 bases and J 0 bases, with 9 bases left between them.

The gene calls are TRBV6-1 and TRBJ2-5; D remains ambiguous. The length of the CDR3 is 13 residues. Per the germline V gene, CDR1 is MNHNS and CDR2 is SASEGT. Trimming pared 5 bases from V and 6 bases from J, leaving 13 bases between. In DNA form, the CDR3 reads TGTGCCAGCAGTCAAGTCAAAGGTCAGACCCAGTACTTC. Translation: CASSQVKGQTQYF.

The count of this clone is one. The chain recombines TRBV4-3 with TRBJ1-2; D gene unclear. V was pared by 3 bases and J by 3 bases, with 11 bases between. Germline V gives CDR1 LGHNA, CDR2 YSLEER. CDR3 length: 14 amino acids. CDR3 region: CASSQGGAYYGYTF. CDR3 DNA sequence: TGCGCCAGCAGCCAGGGAGGAGCGTACTATGGCTACACCTTC.

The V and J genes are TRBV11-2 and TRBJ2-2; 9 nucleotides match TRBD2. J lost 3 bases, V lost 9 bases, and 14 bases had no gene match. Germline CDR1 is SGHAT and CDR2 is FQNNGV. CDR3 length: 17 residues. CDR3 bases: TGTGCCAGTAGGGTGGCGGGAGGGCCGGGATACACCGGGGAGCTGTTTTTT. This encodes CASRVAGGPGYTGELFF. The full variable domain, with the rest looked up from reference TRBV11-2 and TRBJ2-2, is EAGVAQSPRYKIIEKRQSVAFWCNPISGHATLYWYQQILGQGPKLLIQFQNNGVVDDSQLPKDRFSAERLKGVDSTLKIQPAKLEDSAVYLCASRVAGGPGYTGELFFGEGSRLTVL.

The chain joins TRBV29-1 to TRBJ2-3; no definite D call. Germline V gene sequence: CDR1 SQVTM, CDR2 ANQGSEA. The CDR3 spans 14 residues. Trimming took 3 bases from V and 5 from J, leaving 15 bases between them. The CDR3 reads CSVEGTGWRDTQYF. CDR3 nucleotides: TGCAGCGTTGAGGGTACCGGGTGGCGAGATACGCAGTATTTT.

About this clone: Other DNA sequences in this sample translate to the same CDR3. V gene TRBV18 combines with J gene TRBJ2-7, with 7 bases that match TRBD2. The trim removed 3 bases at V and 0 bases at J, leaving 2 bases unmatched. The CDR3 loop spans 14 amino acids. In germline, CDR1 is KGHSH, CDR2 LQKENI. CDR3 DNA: TGTGCCAGCTCACCGGGGGGGACCTCCTACGAGCAGTACTTC. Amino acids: CASSPGGTSYEQYF.

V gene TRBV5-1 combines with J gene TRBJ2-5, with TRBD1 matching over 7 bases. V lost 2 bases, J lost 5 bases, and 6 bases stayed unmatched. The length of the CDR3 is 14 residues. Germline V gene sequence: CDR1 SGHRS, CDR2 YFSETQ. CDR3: CASSFGRGMETQYF. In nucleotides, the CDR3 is TGCGCCAGCAGCTTCGGCAGGGGGATGGAGACCCAGTACTTC.

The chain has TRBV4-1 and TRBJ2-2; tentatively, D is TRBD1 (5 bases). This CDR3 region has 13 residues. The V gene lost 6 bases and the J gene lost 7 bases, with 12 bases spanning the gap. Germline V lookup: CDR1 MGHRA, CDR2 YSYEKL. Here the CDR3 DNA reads TGCGCCAGCAGTAAGGGGCGCGACGGGGAGCTGTTTTTT. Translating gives CASSKGRDGELFF.